This TCR beta chain was found in a study of T and B cells in COVID-19 patients. Multiplex PCR with BIOMED2 TRB-A/B primer pools amplified TRB rearrangements. TCRdb used MiXCR to reprocess the multiplex PCR reads, holding one entry per CDR3 protein. The sample consists of roughly 4,700 distinct CDR3 sequences, 28% of them appearing once. The germline V gene encodes CDR1 DFQATT and CDR2 SNEGSKA (reference sequence). The CDR3 runs 12 residues. Trimming removed 4 bases from V and 2 bases from J, with 5 bases in between. Blood genomic DNA input for TRB amplification was roughly 250-500 ng. The sample holds a few counts of this clonotype.

The sequence was obtained from a human donor with active COVID-19. The chain carries TRBV20-1 and TRBJ2-2; D remains unclear. Sequencing used blood. CDR3 sequence reads: CSAKRNTGELFF. In DNA, the CDR3 is TGCAGTGCTAAGCGTAACACCGGGGAGCTGTTTTTT.